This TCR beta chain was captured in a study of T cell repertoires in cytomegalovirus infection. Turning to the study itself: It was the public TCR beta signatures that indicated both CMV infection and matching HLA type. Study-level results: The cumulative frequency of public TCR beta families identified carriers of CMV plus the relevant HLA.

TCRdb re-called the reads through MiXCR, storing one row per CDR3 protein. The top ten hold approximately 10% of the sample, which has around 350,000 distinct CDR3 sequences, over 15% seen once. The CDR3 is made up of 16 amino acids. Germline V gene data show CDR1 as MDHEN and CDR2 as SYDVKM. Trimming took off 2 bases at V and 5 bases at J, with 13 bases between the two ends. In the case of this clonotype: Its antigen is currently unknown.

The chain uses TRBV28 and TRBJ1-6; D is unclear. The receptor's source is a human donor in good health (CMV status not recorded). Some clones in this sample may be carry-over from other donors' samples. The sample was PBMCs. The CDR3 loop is CASSLPRTANNSPLHF. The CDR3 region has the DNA TGTGCCAGCAGTTTACCTCGGACCGCCAATAATTCACCCCTCCACTTT.